The 24 T cell receptor beta chains presented below share a single source sample, sequenced in a study of blood T cell repertoires in COVID-19. Data came from immunoSEQ multiplex PCR; TCRdb stores just in-frame clones and leaves some out. The sample comprises over 150,000 clones, about 95% of which are singletons, and 0.76% rests with the top ten. Material: peripheral blood. All receptors come from a man under 40 with COVID-19, enrolled during active disease.

Note on this clone: Within the sample, other DNA sequences also encode this same CDR3. The J gene is TRBJ1-1, the V gene TRBV5-6; 8 bases fit TRBD1. V lost 4 bases, J lost 2 bases, and 7 bases stayed unmatched. Germline V gene data show CDR1 as SGHDT and CDR2 as YYEEEE. The CDR3 length is 15 residues. CDR3 amino acids: CASSTPGQGNTEAFF. As DNA, the CDR3 is TGTGCCAGCAGCACCCCAGGACAGGGTAACACTGAAGCTTTCTTT.

This clone was counted once. The rearrangement links TRBV5-1 to TRBJ1-6, with a tentative D call TRBD1 (5 bases). The CDR3 has 14 residues. V shed 1 base and J shed 16 bases, with 18 bases lying between them. Germline V CDR1 and CDR2: SGHRS, YFSETQ. The CDR3 DNA reads TGCGCCAGCAGCTTGTCCAGGGATAGTGGGGTACTCCACTTT. It yields the protein CASSLSRDSGVLHF.

This rearrangement joins TRBV6-5 to TRBJ1-2; D call uncertain. Trimming left V 7 bases short and J 5 bases short, with 11 bases between. The germline gives CDR1 MNHEY, CDR2 SVGAGI. CDR3 size: 12 residues. DNA of the CDR3: TGTGCCAGCATTTCGGGAGAGTATGGCTACACCTTC. As protein: CASISGEYGYTF.

The rearrangement links TRBV5-1 to TRBJ1-1; a possible D gene is TRBD1 (6 bases). Germline V gives CDR1 SGHRS, CDR2 YFSETQ. V shed 2 bases and J shed 6 bases, with 14 bases lying between them. The CDR3 length is 14 residues. CDR3 bases: TGCGCCAGCAGCTTATCCGGGGAGGGGGCTGAAGCTTTCTTT. It yields the protein CASSLSGEGAEAFF.

The J gene is TRBJ1-2, the V gene TRBV5-6; D gene uncertain. Per the germline V gene, CDR1 is SGHDT and CDR2 is YYEEEE. CDR3 length: 13 residues. Trimming cost V 4 bases and J 3 bases, with 10 bases left between them. CDR3 loop: CASSTRIDYGYTF. The CDR3 DNA sequence: TGTGCCAGCAGCACCAGGATAGACTATGGCTACACCTTC.

The chain is built from TRBV30 and TRBJ2-7; TRBD1 aligns across 8 bases. Germline V gene lookup returns CDR1 GTSNPN and CDR2 SVGIG (reference sequence). The trim removed 3 bases at V and 5 bases at J, leaving 9 bases unmatched. CDR3 length: 14 amino acids. Here the CDR3 reads CAWSGQGGRNEQYF. The CDR3 coding sequence is TGTGCCTGGAGCGGACAGGGTGGACGGAACGAGCAGTACTTC.

The CDR3 DNA reads TGTGCCAGCAGCGGGACAAGCCAAGAGACCCAGTACTTC. Its protein is CASSGTSQETQYF. The V gene is TRBV11-2, the J gene TRBJ2-5, with D perhaps matching TRBD1 (6 bases). Germline V gene lookup returns CDR1 SGHAT and CDR2 FQNNGV. The CDR3 is 13 residues long. Trimming took off 5 bases at V and 1 base at J, with 8 bases between the two ends.

The chain links TRBV9 to TRBJ2-3; 8 nucleotides align to TRBD1. The trim removed 4 bases at V and 2 bases at J, leaving 6 bases unmatched. The germline gives CDR1 SGDLS, CDR2 YYNGEE. This CDR3 comprises 15 residues. The DNA of the CDR3 is TGTGCCAGCAGCACGCGGACAGGGATCACAGATACGCAGTATTTT. It encodes CASSTRTGITDTQYF. The full variable domain, completed using reference TRBV9 and TRBJ2-3, is DSGVTQTPKHLITATGQRVTLRCSPRSGDLSVYWYQQSLDQGLQFLIQYYNGEERAKGNILERFSAQQFPDLHSELNLSSLELGDSALYFCASSTRTGITDTQYFGPGTRLTVL.

The rearrangement uses TRBV6-1 and TRBJ1-2; D uncertain. Germline V gene sequence: CDR1 MNHNS, CDR2 SASEGT. The CDR3 runs 15 residues. V was cut by 1 base and J by 4 bases, with 13 bases left in between. The CDR3 nucleotides read TGTGCCAGCAGTGAAGGTGGGCCGAATATCTATGGCTACACCTTC. It codes for CASSEGGPNIYGYTF.

This clone is a singleton in its sample. The chain has TRBV5-5 and TRBJ1-2; TRBD1 matches at 7 bases. The V segment lost 2 bases and the J segment 2 bases; nucleotides outside the gene matches: 3. CDR3 length: 14 amino acids. Germline V CDR1 and CDR2: SGHKS, YYEKEE (reference sequence). DNA for the CDR3: TGTGCCAGCAGCTTCCAGGGGGACAACTATGGCTACACCTTC. Amino acids: CASSFQGDNYGYTF.

The CDR3 here is CASSPGTGTDTQYF. The CDR3 DNA follows: TGTGCCAGCAGCCCTGGGACAGGCACAGATACGCAGTATTTT. The chain links TRBV11-2 to TRBJ2-3; 7 positions agree with TRBD1. V lost 5 bases and J lost 1; bases outside the gene matches: 3. From germline, CDR1 is SGHAT and CDR2 FQNNGV. The CDR3 is 14 amino acids.

A single count supports this clone. The genes are TRBV19 and TRBJ2-5; perhaps TRBD1 as D (6 bases). Looked up from germline, CDR1 is LNHDA and CDR2 is SQIVND (reference sequence). Trimming stripped 6 bases from V and 4 bases from J, with 12 bases between. This CDR3 spans 13 amino acids. The CDR3 DNA is TGTGCCAGTAGGGACAGCTGGAGAGAGACCCAGTACTTC. This encodes CASRDSWRETQYF.

V usage is TRBV19 and J usage is TRBJ1-1; D gene ambiguous. This CDR3 is 15 amino acids long. The germline gives CDR1 LNHDA, CDR2 SQIVND (reference sequence). V was pared by 6 bases and J by 1 base, with 15 bases between. CDR3 in amino acids: CASSNTMRPNTEAFF. Written as DNA, the CDR3 is TGTGCCAGTAGCAATACTATGAGGCCGAACACTGAAGCTTTCTTT.

J is TRBJ2-7 and V is TRBV9, with TRBD1 as a possible D gene (7 bases). V was cut by 4 bases and J by 2 bases, with 16 bases left in between. CDR1 is SGDLS and CDR2 is YYNGEE in the germline V gene. The CDR3 has 15 amino acids. The CDR3 bases are TGTGCCAGCAGCCCCCTCGGAGGGGGCACCTACGAGCAGTACTTC. This codes for CASSPLGGGTYEQYF.

This clone was detected a few times. This sequence joins TRBV5-1 and TRBJ2-7, with 13 bases fitting TRBD2. J was trimmed by 4 bases and V by 0 bases; bases with no gene match: 10. Germline loops: CDR1 SGHRS, CDR2 YFSETQ. The CDR3 covers 18 residues. DNA of the CDR3: TGCGCCAGCAGCTTGGCCCTCCAGGGACTAGCGGGGAGGTACGAGCAGTACTTC. Protein product: CASSLALQGLAGRYEQYF.

DNA of the CDR3: TGTGCCAGCAGCCCTACAGGGGCCTCAATCACTGAAGCTTTCTTT. Translated: CASSPTGASITEAFF. The V gene is TRBV3-1 (or the pseudogene TRBV3-2), the J gene TRBJ1-1, with 7 nucleotides matching TRBD1. V was pared by 4 bases and J by 4 bases, with 9 bases of the junction left unmatched. Germline V CDR1 and CDR2: LGHDT, YNNKEL (reference sequence). This CDR3 contains 15 residues.

This clone was counted between two and nine times. V is TRBV3-1 (or the pseudogene TRBV3-2) and J is TRBJ2-3; 8 bases align to TRBD1. The V gene's germline CDR1 is LGHDT and CDR2 YNNKEL (reference sequence). V shed 3 bases and J 6 bases; nucleotides not matched to a gene: 14. This CDR3 region has 17 residues. For the CDR3, the DNA is TGTGCCAGCAGCCATGTTAGTCCAGGGGGCGGAATGGATACGCAGTATTTT. Encoded protein: CASSHVSPGGGMDTQYF.

V usage is TRBV16 and J usage is TRBJ1-2; D is uncertain. This CDR3 has 14 residues. The germline V and J ends were trimmed by 2 bases and 0 bases, with 7 bases remaining between them. Germline assignment: CDR1 KGHSY and CDR2 FQNENV. The CDR3 coding sequence is TGTGCCAGCAGCCAAAGCTCTCCTAACTATGGCTACACCTTC. It translates to CASSQSSPNYGYTF.

This clone was seen just once. V gene TRBV5-1 combines with J gene TRBJ1-1; D possibly corresponds to TRBD1 (6 bases). Germline CDR1 is SGHRS and CDR2 is YFSETQ. The CDR3 consists of 16 residues. With 4 bases removed from V and 0 bases from J, the gap between germline ends came to 16 bases. The CDR3 bases are TGCGCCAGCAGCCCAAGAAGGGCAGGGGTGAACACTGAAGCTTTCTTT. Encoded protein: CASSPRRAGVNTEAFF.

CDR3 sequence reads: CASSADRVGTEAFF. The DNA for the CDR3 is TGCGCCAGCAGCGCCGACAGGGTTGGGACTGAAGCTTTCTTT. V is TRBV5-1 and J is TRBJ1-1, with 7 nucleotides matching TRBD1. The CDR3 is made up of 14 amino acids. Germline CDR1 and CDR2: SGHRS and YFSETQ. With 4 bases clipped from V and 5 bases from J, the junction kept 8 bases outside the gene matches.

The rearrangement joins TRBV11-3 to TRBJ2-1; tentatively, D is TRBD2 (6 bases). The V end was cut by 5 bases, the J end by 3 bases, with 14 bases between. From germline, CDR1 is SGHNT and CDR2 YENEEA. The CDR3 runs to 15 residues. The CDR3 bases are TGTGCCAGCAGCCACAGCCGGGGGTTCTACAATGAGCAGTTCTTC. It encodes CASSHSRGFYNEQFF. Looking up the rest from reference TRBV11-3 and TRBJ2-1 gives the full variable domain: EAGVVQSPRYKIIEKKQPVAFWCNPISGHNTLYWYLQNLGQGPELLIRYENEEAVDDSQLPKDRFSAERLKGVDSTLKIQPAELGDSAVYLCASSHSRGFYNEQFFGPGTRLTVL.

The chain is built from TRBV6-5 and TRBJ2-7, with 9 bases matching TRBD1. Per germline, CDR1 MNHEY and CDR2 SVGAGI. This CDR3 comprises 14 residues. V was clipped by 2 bases and J by 2 bases; unmatched bases: 1. The DNA of the CDR3 is TGTGCCAGCAGTTACCGACAGGGGGCCTACGAGCAGTACTTC. It translates to CASSYRQGAYEQYF.

This rearrangement joins TRBV11-2 to TRBJ2-5, with D possibly matching TRBD1 (6 bases). Germline-derived CDR1 and CDR2 are SGHAT and FQNNGV. This CDR3 has 15 amino acids. Deletions cut 1 base from V and 5 bases from J, with 14 bases between. CDR3 region: CASSLGQGRRETQYF. CDR3 coding DNA: TGTGCCAGCAGCTTAGGTCAGGGGCGTAGGGAGACCCAGTACTTC.

The gene calls are TRBV5-4 and TRBJ2-7; 8 bases fit TRBD2. The CDR3 sequence is 15 residues long. Germline assignment: CDR1 SGHNT and CDR2 YYREEE (reference sequence). Trimming cost V 1 base and J 4 bases; bases outside gene matches: 7. The chain's CDR3 is CASSLLSGGQYEQYF. The CDR3 region has the DNA TGTGCCAGCAGCTTGCTGTCGGGGGGGCAGTACGAGCAGTACTTC. Filled out from reference TRBV5-4 and TRBJ2-7, the complete variable domain reads ETGVTQSPTHLIKTRGQQVTLRCSSQSGHNTVSWYQQALGQGPQFIFQYYREEENGRGNFPPRFSGLQFPNYSSELNVNALELDDSALYLCASSLLSGGQYEQYFGPGTRLTVT.